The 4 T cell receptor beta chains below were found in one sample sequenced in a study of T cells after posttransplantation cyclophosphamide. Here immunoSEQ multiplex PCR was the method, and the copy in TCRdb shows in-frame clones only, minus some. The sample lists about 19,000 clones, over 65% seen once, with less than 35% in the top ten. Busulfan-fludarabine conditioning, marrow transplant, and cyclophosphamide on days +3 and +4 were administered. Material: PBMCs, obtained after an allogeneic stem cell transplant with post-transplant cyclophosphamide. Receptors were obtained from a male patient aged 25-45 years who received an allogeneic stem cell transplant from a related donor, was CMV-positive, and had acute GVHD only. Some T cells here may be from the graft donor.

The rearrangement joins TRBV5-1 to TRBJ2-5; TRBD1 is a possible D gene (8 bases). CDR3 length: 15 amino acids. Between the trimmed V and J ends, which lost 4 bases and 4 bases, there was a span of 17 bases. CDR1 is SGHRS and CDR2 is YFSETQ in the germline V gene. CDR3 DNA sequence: TGCGCCAGCAGCCGACAGGGGACGGGGGGAGAGACCCAGTACTTC. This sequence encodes CASSRQGTGGETQYF.

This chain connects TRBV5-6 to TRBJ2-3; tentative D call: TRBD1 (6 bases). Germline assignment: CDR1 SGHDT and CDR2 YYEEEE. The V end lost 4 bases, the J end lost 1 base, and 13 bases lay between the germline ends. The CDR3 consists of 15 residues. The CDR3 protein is CASSAESGGTDTQYF. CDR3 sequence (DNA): TGTGCCAGCAGCGCCGAGTCAGGGGGCACAGATACGCAGTATTTT.

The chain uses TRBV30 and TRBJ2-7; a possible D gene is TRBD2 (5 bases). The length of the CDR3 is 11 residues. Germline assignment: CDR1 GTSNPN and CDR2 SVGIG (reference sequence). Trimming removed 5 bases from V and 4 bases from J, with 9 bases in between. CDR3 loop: CAWGRTYEQYF. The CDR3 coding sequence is TGTGCCTGGGGACGGACTTACGAGCAGTACTTC.

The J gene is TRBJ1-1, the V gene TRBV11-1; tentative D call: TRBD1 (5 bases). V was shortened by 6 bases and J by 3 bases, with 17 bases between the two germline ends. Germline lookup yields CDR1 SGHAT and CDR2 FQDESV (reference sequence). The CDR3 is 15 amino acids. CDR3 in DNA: TGTGCCAGCAGAACCGGGGGGAGGTGGGACACTGAAGCTTTCTTT. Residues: CASRTGGRWDTEAFF.